Listed here is a single T cell receptor beta chain. Antigen unknown. This sample was included in a study of beta chain features in type 1 diabetes. The V gene's germline CDR1 is SGHDT and CDR2 YYEEEE. CDR3 length: 14 residues. Trimming stripped 1 base from V and 1 base from J, with 7 bases between. General observations from the study: Among patients, naive, central memory and Treg TCRB repertoires appeared more similar than among healthy donors.

Expressed TCRB transcripts were sequenced because the entire RNA isolate underwent reverse transcription. Clones were read by immunoSEQ multiplex PCR, and TCRdb kept only the in-frame ones, dropping some. The sample shows around 140,000 clones, around a tenth of them seen only once. The TCR comes from a woman aged 40 to 55 in good health. V gene TRBV5-6 combines with J gene TRBJ2-3; unclear D gene. The sequencing sample was made of central memory CD4+ T cells from blood. Written as DNA, the CDR3 is TGTGCCAGCAGCTTGCGCAGCGGCACAGATACGCAGTATTTT. This codes for CASSLRSGTDTQYF.